This is a list of T cell receptor beta chains from one sample in a study of cytomegalovirus exposure and HLA in healthy donors. Profiling relied on immunoSEQ multiplex PCR, and the TCRdb table lists in-frame clones only, not all of them. The table records some 70,000 clones, roughly 69% of them present only once. The sequencing input was PBMCs. All receptors come from a woman aged 50 to 65 in good health and CMV-seronegative. Both conserved end residues are part of each CDR3. The D gene is left open where the match is weak. Clone size is stated in some rows and not others, as once, few, many or a class when expanded.

cdr3_aa cdr3_nt cdr3_length v_call d_call clone_size j_call
CASSSTGIASYEQYF TGTGCCAGCTCATCGACAGGTATCGCCTCCTACGAGCAGTACTTC 15 TRBV18 NA NA TRBJ2-7
CASSFTSEQYF TGTGCCAGCAGCTTTACTTCGGAGCAGTACTTC 11 TRBV5-5 NA NA TRBJ2-7
CASSVDGVGRGEQYF TGTGCCAGCAGCGTAGATGGGGTGGGGAGGGGAGAGCAGTACTTC 15 TRBV9 TRBD2 NA TRBJ2-7
CASSVAFRDTQYF TGTGCCAGCAGCGTAGCGTTTCGGGATACGCAGTATTTT 13 TRBV9 NA NA TRBJ2-3
CASQDLAAQGEQYF TGCGCCAGCCAGGACCTAGCGGCCCAGGGGGAGCAGTACTTC 14 TRBV5-1 NA few TRBJ2-7
CATSGERESSYNEQFF TGTGCCACCAGCGGGGAGCGGGAAAGCTCCTACAATGAGCAGTTCTTC 16 TRBV15 TRBD2 many TRBJ2-1
CASSPHPLAGDYEQYF TGCGCCAGCAGCCCCCACCCACTAGCGGGAGACTACGAGCAGTACTTC 16 TRBV4-3 TRBD2 NA TRBJ2-7
CASSLGGLAETSYEQYF TGTGCCAGCAGCTTAGGGGGACTAGCGGAGACCTCCTACGAGCAGTACTTC 17 TRBV7-9 TRBD2 NA TRBJ2-7
CAISETGGAGNTEAFF TGTGCCATCAGTGAGACAGGGGGCGCCGGGAACACTGAAGCTTTCTTT 16 TRBV10-3 TRBD1 NA TRBJ1-1
CASSLGGRSNQPQHF TGTGCCAGCAGCTTAGGGGGCCGGAGCAATCAGCCCCAGCATTTT 15 TRBV7-9 NA NA TRBJ1-5
CASNIAGDSSTDTQYF TGTGCCAGCAATATAGCGGGAGACTCTAGCACAGATACGCAGTATTTT 16 TRBV28 TRBD2 NA TRBJ2-3
CASSEFRRGAETQYF TGTGCCAGCAGTGAATTCAGGCGGGGGGCAGAGACCCAGTACTTC 15 TRBV25-1 TRBD2 few TRBJ2-5
CASSQIPGLAGYQFF TGTGCCAGCTCTCAAATCCCGGGACTAGCGGGTTATCAGTTCTTC 15 TRBV7-3 TRBD2 NA TRBJ2-1
CASSPGGSGAQETQYF TGTGCCAGCAGCCCCGGGGGTAGCGGGGCTCAAGAGACCCAGTACTTC 16 TRBV5-4 TRBD2 many TRBJ2-5
CASSPRDRGTNEKLFF TGCGCCAGCAGCCCCAGGGACAGGGGAACTAATGAAAAACTGTTTTTT 16 TRBV4-1 TRBD1 NA TRBJ1-4
CASSPKSPGTSGRGETQYF TGTGCCAGCAGCCCAAAAAGCCCCGGGACTAGCGGGAGGGGTGAGACCCAGTACTTC 19 TRBV7-2 TRBD2 NA TRBJ2-5
CAWSPDTLETQYF TGTGCCTGGAGTCCGGACACATTAGAGACCCAGTACTTC 13 TRBV30 NA NA TRBJ2-5
CASSPTSGRARDGEQFF TGTGCCAGCAGCCCTACTAGCGGGAGGGCCAGGGACGGTGAGCAGTTCTTC 17 TRBV2 TRBD2 NA TRBJ2-1
CASSSQGGGTEAFF TGTGCCAGCAGTTCACAGGGGGGAGGCACTGAAGCTTTCTTT 14 TRBV28 TRBD1 NA TRBJ1-1
CASSSQHRGGYEQYF TGTGCCAGCAGTTCGCAGCACAGGGGGGGCTACGAGCAGTACTTC 15 TRBV28 NA NA TRBJ2-7
CASSFSSWSYQPQHF TGTGCCAGCAGTTTCTCAAGCTGGTCCTACCAGCCCCAGCATTTT 15 TRBV28 NA NA TRBJ1-5
CASSSWDTWPEAFF TGTGCCAGCAGCTCGTGGGACACCTGGCCCGAAGCTTTCTTT 14 TRBV5-6 NA NA TRBJ1-1
CASANGVAGDGEQYF TGTGCCAGCGCAAACGGCGTAGCGGGAGATGGAGAGCAGTACTTC 15 TRBV7-2 TRBD2 NA TRBJ2-7
CASSLHSNQPQHF TGTGCCAGCAGCTTACATAGCAATCAGCCCCAGCATTTT 13 TRBV7-2 NA few TRBJ1-5
CASSVRGQGRTGELFF TGTGCCAGTAGTGTAAGGGGACAGGGACGCACCGGGGAGCTGTTTTTT 16 TRBV19 TRBD1 few TRBJ2-2
CASSLLGGAYTGELFF TGTGCCAGCAGCTTGCTCGGGGGGGCCTACACCGGGGAGCTGTTTTTT 16 TRBV7-6 TRBD2 NA TRBJ2-2
CASALDSGVDTQYF TGCGCCAGCGCCCTGGACTCCGGCGTAGATACGCAGTATTTT 14 TRBV5-1 NA NA TRBJ2-3
CASPPAGVNGGEQYF TGTGCCAGCCCGCCAGCGGGAGTCAATGGGGGCGAGCAGTACTTC 15 TRBV28 TRBD2 NA TRBJ2-7
CASSLGLAGRLTQYF TGTGCCAGCAGCTTGGGACTAGCGGGACGGTTGACCCAGTACTTC 15 TRBV5-6 TRBD2 NA TRBJ2-5
CASSPRKGAMNTEAFF TGTGCCAGCTCCCCGCGTAAAGGGGCTATGAACACTGAAGCTTTCTTT 16 TRBV25-1 NA NA TRBJ1-1
CASFGGPGTGELFF TGTGCCAGCTTCGGGGGTCCGGGCACCGGGGAGCTGTTTTTT 14 TRBV19 NA NA TRBJ2-2
CASSPAGGGDTDTQYF TGTGCCAGCTCACCAGCGGGGGGAGGCGACACAGATACGCAGTATTTT 16 TRBV18 TRBD2 NA TRBJ2-3
CDSSLSFRVSSTDTQYF TGCGACAGCAGCTTGAGTTTTCGGGTCTCTAGCACAGATACGCAGTATTTT 17 TRBV5-1 NA NA TRBJ2-3
CASSIDRIAPREQFF TGTGCCAGTAGTATAGATCGGATAGCGCCTCGTGAGCAGTTCTTC 15 TRBV19 NA NA TRBJ2-1
CASSYTSGEQFF TGTGCCAGCAGTTACACCTCCGGTGAGCAGTTCTTC 12 TRBV6-6 NA NA TRBJ2-1
CATRTGGFPYEQYF TGTGCCACCAGGACAGGGGGCTTCCCCTACGAGCAGTACTTC 14 TRBV19 TRBD1 few TRBJ2-7
CASSTRGGDYEQYF TGTGCCAGTAGCACAAGGGGAGGGGATTACGAGCAGTACTTC 14 TRBV19 TRBD2 NA TRBJ2-7
CASSSRDTQYF TGTGCCAGCAGTTCGAGAGATACGCAGTATTTT 11 TRBV6-5 NA NA TRBJ2-3
CASIHNGANVLTF TGTGCCAGCATCCACAATGGGGCCAACGTCCTGACTTTC 13 TRBV6-6 NA NA TRBJ2-6
CASSQDMTGTMTQFF TGCGCCAGCAGCCAAGATATGACAGGTACAATGACGCAGTTCTTC 15 TRBV4-3 NA few TRBJ2-1